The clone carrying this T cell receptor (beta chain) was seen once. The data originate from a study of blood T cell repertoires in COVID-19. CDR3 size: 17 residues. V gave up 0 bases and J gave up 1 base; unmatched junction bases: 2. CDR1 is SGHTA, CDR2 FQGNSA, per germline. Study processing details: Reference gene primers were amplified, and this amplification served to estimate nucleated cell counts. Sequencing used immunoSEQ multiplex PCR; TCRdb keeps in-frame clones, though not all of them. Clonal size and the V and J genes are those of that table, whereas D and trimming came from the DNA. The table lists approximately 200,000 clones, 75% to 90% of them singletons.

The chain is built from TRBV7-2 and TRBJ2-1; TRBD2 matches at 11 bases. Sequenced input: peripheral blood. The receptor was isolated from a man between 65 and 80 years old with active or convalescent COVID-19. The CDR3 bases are TGTGCCAGCAGCTTAGCGGTAGCGGGGGGGTCCTACAATGAGCAGTTCTTC. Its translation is CASSLAVAGGSYNEQFF.